This T cell receptor beta chain was captured in a study of long-term antiretroviral therapy in people with HIV. The run of the v3.0 immunoSEQ assay was at survey level. Method: immunoSEQ multiplex PCR; TCRdb's copy keeps in-frame clones and lacks some. Of tens of thousands of clones in the sample, roughly 87% were seen once. This sample comprised unsorted PBMCs, obtained 0.3 years after starting antiretroviral therapy. This clonotype was obtained from a man in his fifties or sixties with HIV.

The CDR3: CASSVDYNEQPFF. CDR3 nucleotides: TGTGCCAGCAGCGTAGATTACAATGAGCAGCCGTTCTTC. The rearrangement uses TRBV9 and TRBJ2-1; D call uncertain. The germline V gene encodes CDR1 SGDLS and CDR2 YYNGEE. The ends were cut back, 0 bases at V and 15 bases at J, with 16 bases in the middle. The CDR3 has 13 amino acids.